This T cell receptor beta chain is drawn from a study of T cells in Graves' hyperthyroidism and ophthalmopathy. Germline V gene sequence: CDR1 MNHEY, CDR2 SVGEGT. The ends lost 6 bases at V and 7 bases at J; junction bases unmatched: 14. This CDR3 has 15 amino acids. Enrolled ophthalmopathy patients presented with a Clinical Activity Score of at least 3, a NOSPECS grade of at least 4, and disease duration under 3 months. Using around 10 ml of fresh peripheral blood, PBMCs were prepared. This clonotype occurred many times. Amplification yielded TCR beta CDR3 regions, with RNA transcripts as the source. First-round RT-PCR with HTBI primers amplified the TCR CDR3 region. One entry per CDR3 protein results from TCRdb running MiXCR on the multiplex PCR reads. The sample has about 640,000 distinct CDR3 sequences, approximately 15% seen once; the top ten hold around 13%.

The chain recombines TRBV6-2 or TRBV6-3 with TRBJ1-1; 7 bases line up with TRBD1. The sequenced material came from blood. The sequence was collected from a woman aged 50 to 65 with Graves' ophthalmopathy. The CDR3 region is CASRPYPGQKVEAFF. The CDR3 DNA reads TGTGCCAGCAGGCCCTACCCGGGACAGAAAGTTGAAGCTTTCTTT.